What follows is one TCR beta chain and its context. Germline CDR1 is SGHRS and CDR2 is YFSETQ. The V end was cut by 0 bases, the J end by 0 bases, with 10 bases between. This CDR3 has 17 amino acids. Participants were aged roughly 18 to 90 years, lived in around 25 US areas, and enrolled virtually. The data belong to a study of blood T cell repertoires in COVID-19. Study at large: Spain, Italy and the United States supplied samples that represented acute and convalescent COVID-19.

Original processing notes: Estimation of nucleated cell counts was performed using reference gene primer amplification. Measured with immunoSEQ multiplex PCR; TCRdb has only the in-frame clones, and not every one. The V and J calls and clone size come from that table; D and trimming were worked out from the DNA. Among roughly 290,000 clones, 90% were seen once, and the ten largest hold roughly 1.5%. The clonotype comes from a woman aged 18 to 35 with acute COVID-19. The rearrangement links TRBV5-1 to TRBJ1-6; no clear D. The sequenced sample was PBMCs or T cells enriched from blood (not recorded which). In DNA, the CDR3 is TGCGCCAGCAGCTTGGGTACGGTTAGCTCCTATAATTCACCCCTCCACTTT. This translates into CASSLGTVSSYNSPLHF.